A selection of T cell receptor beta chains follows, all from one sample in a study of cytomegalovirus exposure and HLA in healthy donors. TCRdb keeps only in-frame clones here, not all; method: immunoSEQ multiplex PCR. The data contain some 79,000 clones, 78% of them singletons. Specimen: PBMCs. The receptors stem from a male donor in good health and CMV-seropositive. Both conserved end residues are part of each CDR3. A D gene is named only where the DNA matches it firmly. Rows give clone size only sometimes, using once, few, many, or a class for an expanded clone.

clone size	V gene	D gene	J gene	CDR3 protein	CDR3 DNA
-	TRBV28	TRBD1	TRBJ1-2	CASSRTGFSSGYTF	TGTGCCAGCAGCCGGACAGGGTTTAGTTCTGGCTACACCTTC
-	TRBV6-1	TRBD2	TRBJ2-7	CASSDIAGAYEQYF	TGTGCCAGCAGTGACATAGCGGGAGCCTACGAGCAGTACTTC
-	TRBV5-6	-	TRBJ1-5	CASSLERDGMRPQHF	TGTGCCAGCAGCTTGGAGCGGGACGGGATGCGGCCCCAGCATTTT
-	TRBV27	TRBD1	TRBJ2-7	CASSPLTGHISYEQYF	TGTGCCAGCAGTCCCCTGACAGGGCATATTTCCTACGAGCAGTACTTC
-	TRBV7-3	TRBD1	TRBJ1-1	CASSRDREGEAFF	TGTGCCAGCAGCCGGGACAGGGAAGGTGAAGCTTTCTTT
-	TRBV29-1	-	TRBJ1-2	CSVETQNDYGYTF	TGCAGCGTTGAGACACAGAACGACTATGGCTACACCTTC
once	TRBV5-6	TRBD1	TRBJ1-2	CASSTTGTGAAGYTF	TGTGCCAGCAGCACTACGGGGACAGGGGCTGCTGGCTACACCTTC
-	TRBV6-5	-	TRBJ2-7	CASSSIEFQQYF	TGTGCCAGCAGTTCTATAGAGTTTCAGCAGTACTTC
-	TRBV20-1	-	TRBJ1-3	CSARKRHTIYF	TGCAGTGCTAGGAAGAGGCACACCATATATTTT
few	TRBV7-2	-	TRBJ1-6	CASSPGTMNNSPLHF	TGTGCCAGCAGCCCCGGGACAATGAATAATTCACCCCTCCACTTT
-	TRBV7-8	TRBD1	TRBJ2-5	CASSLDRFGTQYF	TGTGCCAGCAGCTTGGACAGGTTCGGAACCCAGTACTTC
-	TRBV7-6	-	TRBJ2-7	CASSLGINYEQYF	TGTGCCAGCAGCTTAGGAATCAACTACGAGCAGTACTTC
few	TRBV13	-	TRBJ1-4	CASSLTRNEKLFF	TGTGCCAGCAGCTTAACTCGGAATGAAAAACTGTTTTTT
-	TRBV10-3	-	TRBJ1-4	CAISMSGGTNEKLFF	TGTGCCATCAGCATGAGTGGAGGAACTAATGAAAAACTGTTTTTT
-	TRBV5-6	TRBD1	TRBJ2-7	CASSLLGQGSYEQYF	TGTGCCAGCAGCTTGCTAGGACAGGGGTCCTACGAGCAGTACTTC
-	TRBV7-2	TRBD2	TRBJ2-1	CASSLGPRRGDEQFF	TGTGCCAGCAGCTTAGGGCCTCGGCGGGGGGATGAGCAGTTCTTC
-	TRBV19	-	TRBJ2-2	CASQDNGPGELFF	TGTGCCAGTCAGGACAACGGTCCCGGGGAGCTGTTTTTT
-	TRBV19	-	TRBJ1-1	CASSIPTGKMNTEAFF	TGTGCCAGTAGTATCCCGACAGGAAAAATGAACACTGAAGCTTTCTTT
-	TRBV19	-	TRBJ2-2	CASTAGGTGELFF	TGTGCCAGTACCGCCGGAGGCACCGGGGAGCTGTTTTTT
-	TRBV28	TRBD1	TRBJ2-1	CASSLYHPGQSEQFF	TGTGCCAGCAGTCTATACCACCCGGGACAGTCAGAGCAGTTCTTC
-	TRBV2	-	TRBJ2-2	CASSEQSPVDTGELFF	TGTGCCAGCAGTGAACAGTCGCCAGTCGACACCGGGGAGCTGTTTTTT
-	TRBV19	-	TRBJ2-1	CASSMIWAEYNEQFF	TGTGCCAGTAGTATGATTTGGGCAGAATACAATGAGCAGTTCTTC
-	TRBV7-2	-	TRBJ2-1	CASSPRRGQYNEQFF	TGTGCCAGCAGCCCCAGGAGGGGCCAGTACAATGAGCAGTTCTTC
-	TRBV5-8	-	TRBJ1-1	CASSQWTERSKAFF	TGTGCCAGCAGCCAATGGACAGAAAGAAGTAAGGCTTTCTTT
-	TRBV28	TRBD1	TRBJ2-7	CASSLVRDRAYEQYF	TGTGCCAGCAGTCTGGTACGGGACAGGGCCTACGAGCAGTACTTC
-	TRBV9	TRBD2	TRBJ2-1	CASSVRTSGNYNEQFF	TGTGCCAGCAGCGTTCGGACTAGCGGCAACTACAATGAGCAGTTCTTC
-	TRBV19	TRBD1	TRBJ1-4	CASRGQGRGEKLFF	TGTGCCAGTAGAGGACAGGGACGCGGCGAAAAACTGTTTTTT
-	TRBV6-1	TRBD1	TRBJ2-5	CASKPGTGAWETQYF	TGTGCCAGCAAACCCGGGACAGGGGCTTGGGAGACCCAGTACTTC
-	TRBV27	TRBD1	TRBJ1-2	CASSLSNRGHYGYTF	TGTGCCAGCAGTTTATCGAACAGGGGGCACTATGGCTACACCTTC
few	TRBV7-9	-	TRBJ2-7	CASSLPAYEQYF	TGTGCCAGCAGCTTACCAGCCTACGAGCAGTACTTC
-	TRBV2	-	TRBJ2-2	CASSEWASNTGELFF	TGTGCCAGCAGTGAATGGGCGTCGAACACCGGGGAGCTGTTTTTT
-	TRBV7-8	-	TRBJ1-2	CASSPTRTGVLNYGYTF	TGTGCCAGCAGCCCGACCCGGACGGGGGTCCTTAACTATGGCTACACCTTC
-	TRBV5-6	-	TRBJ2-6	CASSELIWTAGANVLTF	TGTGCCAGCAGCGAACTAATATGGACAGCTGGGGCCAACGTCCTGACTTTC
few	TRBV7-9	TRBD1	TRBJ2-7	CASSHRDRIDEQYF	TGTGCCAGCAGCCATAGGGACAGAATAGACGAGCAGTACTTC
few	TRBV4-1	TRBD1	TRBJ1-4	CASSQTGLLEKKLFF	TGCGCCAGCAGCCAGACAGGGCTGTTGGAGAAAAAACTGTTTTTT
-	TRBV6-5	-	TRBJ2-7	CASSYSGTRGYEQYF	TGTGCCAGCAGTTACTCTGGAACTAGGGGGTACGAGCAGTACTTC
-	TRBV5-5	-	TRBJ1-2	CASSFEGNYGYTF	TGTGCCAGCAGCTTCGAGGGTAACTATGGCTACACCTTC
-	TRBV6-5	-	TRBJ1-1	CASSYSLANMLAFF	TGTGCCAGCAGTTACTCTCTGGCCAACATGTTAGCTTTCTTT
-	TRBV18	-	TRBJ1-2	CASSRSGNGYTF	TGTGCCAGCTCACGATCAGGGAACGGCTACACCTTC
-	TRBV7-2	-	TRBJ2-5	CASAGGAQETQYF	TGTGCCAGCGCCGGCGGGGCCCAAGAGACCCAGTACTTC
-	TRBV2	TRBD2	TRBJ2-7	CATGGVGAYEQYF	TGTGCCACGGGGGGGGTGGGGGCCTACGAGCAGTACTTC
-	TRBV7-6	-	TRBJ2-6	CASSLSRVGANVLTF	TGTGCCAGCAGCTTATCGCGGGTCGGGGCCAACGTCCTGACTTTC
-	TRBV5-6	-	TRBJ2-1	CASSHRRASSYNEQFF	TGTGCCAGCAGCCACAGGAGGGCCAGCTCCTACAATGAGCAGTTCTTC
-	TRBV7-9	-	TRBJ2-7	CASTQISSEQYF	TGTGCCAGCACTCAAATTTCCAGCGAGCAGTACTTC
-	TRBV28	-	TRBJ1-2	CASSLEGRSGLGYTF	TGTGCCAGCAGTTTAGAGGGGAGAAGCGGGCTAGGCTACACCTTC
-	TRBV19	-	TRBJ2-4	CASSQPGAKNIQYF	TGTGCCAGTAGCCAGCCGGGGGCCAAAAACATTCAGTACTTC
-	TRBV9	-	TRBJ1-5	CASSARHDGGQPQHF	TGTGCCAGCAGCGCGAGACATGACGGAGGGCAGCCCCAGCATTTT
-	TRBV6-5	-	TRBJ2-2	CASSYWAGNTGELFF	TGTGCCAGCAGTTACTGGGCGGGGAACACCGGGGAGCTGTTTTTT
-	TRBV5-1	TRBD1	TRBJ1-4	CASSLAAGGGEKLFF	TGCGCCAGCAGCTTGGCGGCAGGGGGCGGTGAAAAACTGTTTTTT
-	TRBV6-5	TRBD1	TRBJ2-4	CASSAGTGKNIQYF	TGTGCCAGCAGTGCCGGGACAGGCAAAAACATTCAGTACTTC
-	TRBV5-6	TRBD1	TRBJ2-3	CASSLKGQGWDTQYF	TGTGCCAGCAGCTTGAAGGGACAGGGGTGGGATACGCAGTATTTT
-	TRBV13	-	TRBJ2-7	CASSPLRDMGYEQYF	TGTGCCAGCAGCCCACTCAGGGACATGGGCTACGAGCAGTACTTC
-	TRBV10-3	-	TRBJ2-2	CAISESGSRELFF	TGTGCCATCAGTGAGTCGGGGAGCCGGGAGCTGTTTTTT
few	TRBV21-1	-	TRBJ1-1	CASSKTIWVSAGALHTEAFF	TGTGCCAGCAGCAAAACGATCTGGGTTAGTGCAGGGGCGCTGCACACTGAAGCTTTCTTT
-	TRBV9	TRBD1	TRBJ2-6	CASSGAPGQGAARTF	TGTGCCAGCAGCGGGGCACCGGGACAGGGGGCCGCTCGAACTTTC
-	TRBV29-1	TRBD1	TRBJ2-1	CSVVGTGNNEQFF	TGCAGCGTTGTGGGGACAGGTAACAATGAGCAGTTCTTC
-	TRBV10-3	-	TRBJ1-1	CAIRRGMNTEAFF	TGTGCCATAAGGAGGGGAATGAACACTGAAGCTTTCTTT
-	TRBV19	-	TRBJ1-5	CASSGQRHQPQHF	TGTGCCAGCTCCGGACAGAGACATCAGCCCCAGCATTTT
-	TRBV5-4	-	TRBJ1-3	CASSLGADSGNTIYF	TGTGCCAGCAGCTTGGGGGCAGACTCTGGAAACACCATATATTTT
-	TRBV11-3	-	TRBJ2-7	CARGEVGELRGILSYEQYF	TGTGCCAGGGGGGAAGTCGGGGAGCTTCGCGGGATACTCTCCTACGAGCAGTACTTC